These T cell receptor beta chains were read from a single sample in a study of T cell repertoires in cytomegalovirus infection. In TCRdb, the reads were re-called with MiXCR into one record per CDR3 protein. The sample yields approximately 730,000 distinct CDR3 sequences, almost 30% seen once. For these receptors, no antigen is known. The specimen was cultured CD8+ T cells from PBMCs, collected from culture after CMV antigen stimulation. The receptor source for this set is a human donor in good health (CMV status not recorded). Some clones in this sample may be carry-over from other donors' samples. Each CDR3 is given with its conserved first and last residue. A D gene is named only where the DNA matches it firmly. Not all rows give a size; the values are once, few, many and, for expanded clones, a class.

d_call,v_call,j_call,clone_size,cdr3_nt,cdr3_aa
.,TRBV24-1,TRBJ1-5,.,TGTGCCACCAGTGATGGCCCCCCGACAGTTAGCAATCAGCCCCAGCATTTT,CATSDGPPTVSNQPQHF
.,TRBV12-3/TRBV12-4,TRBJ2-7,few,TGTGCCAGCAGTTTTTCCCCCTACGAGCAGTACTTC,CASSFSPYEQYF
TRBD1,TRBV6-1,TRBJ1-4,.,TGTGCCAGCAGTCCCGGGACAGGGCTTGAAAAACTGTTTTTT,CASSPGTGLEKLFF
TRBD2,TRBV27,TRBJ2-3,.,TGTGCCAGCAGTTTATTCGGCGGGGGGGGACAAGATACGCAGTATTTT,CASSLFGGGGQDTQYF
TRBD1,TRBV6-2/TRBV6-3,TRBJ2-3,.,TGTGCCAGCAGTCGAGAGAAGGGGGCGACAGATACGCAGTATTTT,CASSREKGATDTQYF
.,TRBV25-1,TRBJ2-1,many,TGTGCCAGCAGTGAATTGAGAGGGATTCACAATGAGCAGTTCTTC,CASSELRGIHNEQFF
TRBD1,TRBV9,TRBJ1-5,.,TGTGCCAGCAGCTCGGGAGAGGGGGCTTATCAGCCCCAGCATTTT,CASSSGEGAYQPQHF
TRBD1,TRBV7-6,TRBJ1-1,.,TGTGCCAGCAGCTTCGAGACAGGGGGCGTAAACACTGAAGCTTTCTTT,CASSFETGGVNTEAFF
.,TRBV10-3,TRBJ2-2,.,TGTGCCATCAGAGTGGACGGGACCGGGGAGCTGTTTTTT,CAIRVDGTGELFF
TRBD1,TRBV6-6,TRBJ1-5,few,TGTGCCAGCAGTTACCTTTACGACAGGGAAAACAATCAGCCCCAGCATTTT,CASSYLYDRENNQPQHF
.,TRBV7-9,TRBJ2-1,many,TGTGCCAGCAGCTTACCGAAACAGGGTATCGGCTACAATGAGCAGTTCTTC,CASSLPKQGIGYNEQFF
.,TRBV7-3,TRBJ1-2,few,TGTGCCAGCAGCTTAATCCCGGAACAATTCTATGGCTACACCTTC,CASSLIPEQFYGYTF
.,TRBV4-3,TRBJ2-1,few,TGCGCCAGCAGCCAAACCTTCGGACTTAGCTCCTACAATGAGCAGTTCTTC,CASSQTFGLSSYNEQFF
.,TRBV6-2/TRBV6-3,TRBJ2-3,.,TGTGCCAGCAGCTCCCTATATGGTCGGGTGGGTACGCAGTATTTT,CASSSLYGRVGTQYF
.,TRBV19,TRBJ1-5,few,TGTGCCAGTAAGTTGACAGCTTATAGCAATCAGCCCCAGCATTTT,CASKLTAYSNQPQHF